This T cell receptor beta chain was identified in a study of metastatic and nonmetastatic thyroid tumors. Whole-study context: Comparison of repertoires was carried out across blood and tumor or nodule tissue from malignant and benign thyroid patients.

Study-wide results and caveats: When malignant thyroid tumors were compared with benign nodules, TCR beta diversity was reportedly significantly higher in the malignant tumors. This held in both blood and tumor samples.

As regards this clone: Its matching antigen is unknown.

Per the authors' pipeline: The study's classifier, a distant-metastasis tool for papillary thyroid cancer, was built using CDR3 differences across clinicopathological groups. TCRdb re-called clones via MiXCR from the PCR reads. The V and J calls were determined by TCRdb, not by the authors. This table holds roughly 30,000 clones, 11% found once. No patient received treatment before thyroid surgery. Unmatched junction bases numbered 12, after V lost 10 bases and J lost 6 bases. CDR3 length: 14 amino acids. CDR1 is MGHRA, CDR2 YSYEKL, per germline. The sample comprised blood. The V gene is TRBV4-1, the J gene TRBJ2-7, with 10 bases matching TRBD1. The sequence came from a female donor with papillary thyroid cancer or a benign thyroid nodule (not recorded which). Some clones in this sample may be carry-over from other donors' samples. The CDR3 sequence: CANCRPGQGTEQYF. The CDR3, as DNA: TGCGCCAACTGTCGGCCGGGACAGGGGACCGAGCAGTACTTC.